A selection of T cell receptor beta chains follows, all from one sample in a study of cytomegalovirus exposure and HLA in healthy donors. Produced via immunoSEQ multiplex PCR; TCRdb's table is partial and in-frame only. The sample lists around 100,000 clones, more than 65% occurring once. Sequencing was done on a sample of PBMCs. These receptors came from a woman in her thirties in good health and CMV-seronegative. Both conserved end residues are part of each CDR3. D genes are given only for firm matches. Size is stated for part of the rows, as once, few or many counts, or as a class when the clone is expanded.

D: .; V: TRBV7-2; length: 14; size: .; J: TRBJ2-5; CDR3: CASSLLGLQETQYF; DNA: TGTGCCAGCAGCTTACTGGGACTCCAAGAGACCCAGTACTTC
D: .; V: TRBV5-1; length: 16; size: .; J: TRBJ1-1; CDR3: CASSLVFIQDNREAFF; DNA: TGCGCCAGCAGCTTGGTATTTATCCAGGATAATCGGGAAGCTTTCTTT
D: .; V: TRBV6-5; length: 15; size: few; J: TRBJ2-5; CDR3: CASTSTSGYQETQYF; DNA: TGTGCCAGCACCTCGACTAGTGGGTACCAAGAGACCCAGTACTTC
D: TRBD1; V: TRBV25-1; length: 16; size: .; J: TRBJ1-6; CDR3: CASSEYSGTENSPLHF; DNA: TGTGCCAGCAGTGAATATTCCGGGACAGAAAATTCACCCCTCCACTTT
D: TRBD2; V: TRBV5-8; length: 17; size: .; J: TRBJ2-7; CDR3: CASRLAGGLFNSYEQYF; DNA: TGTGCCAGCAGACTAGCGGGAGGCCTATTCAACTCCTACGAGCAGTACTTC
D: TRBD2; V: TRBV2; length: 14; size: .; J: TRBJ2-7; CDR3: CASWTSGNTYEQYF; DNA: TGTGCCTCTTGGACTAGCGGGAATACCTACGAGCAGTACTTC
D: .; V: TRBV6-6; length: 13; size: .; J: TRBJ1-2; CDR3: CASRPGQIYGYTF; DNA: TGTGCCAGCCGACCAGGACAGATCTATGGCTACACCTTC
D: .; V: TRBV30; length: 14; size: .; J: TRBJ1-4; CDR3: CAWSVGGRDEKLFF; DNA: TGTGCCTGGAGTGTTGGGGGGAGGGATGAAAAACTGTTTTTT
D: .; V: TRBV5-1; length: 15; size: .; J: TRBJ2-2; CDR3: CASSPAAGFDGELFF; DNA: TGCGCCAGCAGCCCCGCGGCGGGGTTTGACGGGGAGCTGTTTTTT
D: .; V: TRBV7-9; length: 14; size: .; J: TRBJ1-2; CDR3: CASSLGLEDYGYTF; DNA: TGTGCCAGCAGCTTAGGTTTAGAGGACTATGGCTACACCTTC
D: .; V: TRBV5-1; length: 12; size: .; J: TRBJ2-7; CDR3: CASSLNYGEQYF; DNA: TGCGCCAGCAGCTTGAACTACGGCGAGCAGTACTTC
D: .; V: TRBV19; length: 13; size: .; J: TRBJ1-5; CDR3: CASSENREQPQHF; DNA: TGTGCCAGTAGTGAAAACAGGGAGCAGCCCCAGCATTTT
D: .; V: TRBV9; length: 17; size: .; J: TRBJ1-1; CDR3: CASSPRDLFSMNTEAFF; DNA: TGTGCCAGCAGCCCTCGGGACTTATTTTCCATGAACACTGAAGCTTTCTTT
D: TRBD1; V: TRBV30; length: 14; size: few; J: TRBJ2-3; CDR3: CAWSVVTGADTQYF; DNA: TGTGCCTGGAGTGTGGTGACAGGGGCAGATACGCAGTATTTT
D: .; V: TRBV30; length: 14; size: .; J: TRBJ2-3; CDR3: CAWSVGRAADTQYF; DNA: TGTGCCTGGAGTGTAGGCAGGGCGGCAGATACGCAGTATTTT
D: .; V: TRBV5-6; length: 14; size: .; J: TRBJ1-4; CDR3: CASSLTGRNEKLFF; DNA: TGTGCCAGCAGCTTGACAGGCCGTAATGAAAAACTGTTTTTT
D: TRBD2; V: TRBV28; length: 17; size: .; J: TRBJ2-5; CDR3: CASSSAASGGAEETQYF; DNA: TGTGCCAGCAGTTCGGCGGCTAGCGGGGGGGCCGAGGAGACCCAGTACTTC
D: TRBD1; V: TRBV28; length: 13; size: .; J: TRBJ1-2; CDR3: CASTLGQGYGYTF; DNA: TGTGCCAGCACCCTGGGACAGGGCTATGGCTACACCTTC
D: .; V: TRBV6-5; length: 13; size: .; J: TRBJ1-3; CDR3: CASSSTGGNTIYF; DNA: TGTGCCAGCAGTTCAACAGGGGGAAACACCATATATTTT
D: TRBD1; V: TRBV7-9; length: 15; size: few; J: TRBJ1-1; CDR3: CASSSWTGPNSEAFF; DNA: TGTGCCAGCAGCTCCTGGACAGGACCGAACTCTGAAGCTTTCTTT
D: TRBD1; V: TRBV10-3; length: 13; size: .; J: TRBJ1-1; CDR3: CAARQGTSTEAFF; DNA: TGTGCCGCAAGACAGGGGACAAGCACTGAAGCTTTCTTT
D: TRBD1; V: TRBV10-2; length: 18; size: once; J: TRBJ2-1; CDR3: CASSVGQGWGRSRNEQFF; DNA: TGCGCCAGCAGTGTAGGACAGGGGTGGGGACGGTCTCGGAATGAGCAGTTCTTC
D: TRBD1; V: TRBV5-4; length: 16; size: .; J: TRBJ1-1; CDR3: CASSSGQGLMNTEAFF; DNA: TGTGCCAGCAGCTCCGGACAGGGACTAATGAACACTGAAGCTTTCTTT
D: .; V: TRBV4-3; length: 14; size: .; J: TRBJ1-2; CDR3: CASSQSRPGDGYTF; DNA: TGCGCCAGCAGCCAAAGTAGACCAGGGGACGGCTACACCTTC
D: .; V: TRBV5-1; length: 15; size: few; J: TRBJ1-6; CDR3: CASSLGGEFGSPLHF; DNA: TGCGCCAGCAGCTTGGGTGGGGAGTTCGGTTCACCCCTCCACTTT
D: TRBD1; V: TRBV5-6; length: 14; size: .; J: TRBJ1-2; CDR3: CASSLGQGTYGYTF; DNA: TGTGCCAGCAGCTTGGGACAGGGGACCTATGGCTACACCTTC
D: .; V: TRBV7-8; length: 12; size: .; J: TRBJ1-1; CDR3: CASSLGRVEAFF; DNA: TGTGCCAGCAGCTTAGGGCGGGTTGAAGCTTTCTTT
D: .; V: TRBV27; length: 13; size: .; J: TRBJ1-2; CDR3: CASSLFGGGSYTF; DNA: TGTGCCAGCAGTTTATTTGGGGGGGGGAGCTACACCTTC
D: .; V: TRBV15; length: 15; size: .; J: TRBJ2-5; CDR3: CATSRDSSRQETQYF; DNA: TGTGCCACCAGCAGGGACTCTAGCCGACAAGAGACCCAGTACTTC
D: TRBD2; V: TRBV6-4; length: 16; size: .; J: TRBJ2-7; CDR3: CASSDSAGTSTYEQYF; DNA: TGTGCCAGCAGTGATAGCGCCGGGACTAGCACCTACGAGCAGTACTTC
D: TRBD1; V: TRBV5-1; length: 16; size: .; J: TRBJ1-2; CDR3: CASSVGQGAFNYGYTF; DNA: TGCGCCAGCAGCGTAGGACAGGGGGCTTTCAACTATGGCTACACCTTC
D: TRBD2; V: TRBV4-2; length: 13; size: .; J: TRBJ2-7; CDR3: CASSQGAGGEQYF; DNA: TGTGCCAGCAGCCAAGGGGCGGGAGGCGAGCAGTACTTC
D: TRBD1; V: TRBV30; length: 13; size: .; J: TRBJ2-7; CDR3: CAWEGQGFYEQYF; DNA: TGTGCCTGGGAGGGACAGGGATTCTACGAGCAGTACTTC
D: TRBD1; V: TRBV30; length: 14; size: .; J: TRBJ2-2; CDR3: CAWNPGQGTGELFF; DNA: TGTGCCTGGAATCCGGGACAGGGGACCGGGGAGCTGTTTTTT
D: .; V: TRBV7-9; length: 14; size: .; J: TRBJ2-4; CDR3: CASSLRQGPNIQYF; DNA: TGTGCCAGCAGCTTACGGCAGGGTCCCAACATTCAGTACTTC
D: .; V: TRBV15; length: 14; size: .; J: TRBJ1-2; CDR3: CATSRERTDYGYTF; DNA: TGTGCCACCAGCAGAGAGCGGACAGACTATGGCTACACCTTC
D: TRBD2; V: TRBV5-1; length: 16; size: once; J: TRBJ2-5; CDR3: CASSFRTSGGGETQYF; DNA: TGCGCCAGCAGCTTCAGGACTAGCGGGGGAGGAGAGACCCAGTACTTC
D: .; V: TRBV10-2; length: 13; size: .; J: TRBJ1-2; CDR3: CATRETGLNGYTF; DNA: TGCGCCACCAGGGAGACAGGCCTCAATGGCTACACCTTC
D: TRBD2; V: TRBV4-2; length: 18; size: .; J: TRBJ2-2; CDR3: CASSQEASGRADTGELFF; DNA: TGTGCCAGCAGCCAAGAGGCTAGCGGGAGGGCCGACACCGGGGAGCTGTTTTTT
D: TRBD1; V: TRBV27; length: 14; size: .; J: TRBJ1-2; CDR3: CASSPRDRGLGYTF; DNA: TGTGCCAGCAGTCCCCGGGACAGGGGGCTTGGCTACACCTTC